This T cell receptor beta chain is from a study of T-cell memory formation after mild COVID-19 (dated by TCRdb to the early 2020s). For the study in its entirety: Most TCR sequence clusters were specific to one of the two donors. In two donors, T-cell clones that expanded and contracted after mild COVID-19 were followed by sequencing TCRalpha and TCRbeta repertoires longitudinally. The cohort was made up of two young adult volunteers, one female and one male, who were previously healthy.

Ficoll-Paque density gradient centrifugation was the method used to isolate PBMCs. V is pared back by 4 bases and J by 0 bases, with 16 bases lying between the germline termini. From a lookup of the germline V gene (reference sequence), CDR1 and CDR2 are SGHNT and YYREEE. Reading from cysteine to phenylalanine, the CDR3 counts 16 amino acids. Only CDR3 DNA is held: 48 bases, read in frame from base 1. Sequencing relied on an Illumina NovaSeq 6000. cDNA libraries for TCRalpha and TCRbeta were prepared by 5'RACE using constant-segment primers, with sample barcodes and unique molecular identifiers added. Trizol reagent was used to extract RNA from every sample. The libraries were amplified in two PCR steps, and the second step added a second sample barcode and Illumina TruSeq adapters. Sequencing of libraries was performed on an Illumina NovaSeq with 2 x 150 bp paired-end reads. As for the authors' bioinformatics: The reads were demultiplexed and collapsed into UMI-guided consensus sequences using migec v1.2.7. Using mixcr v2.1.11, UMI consensuses were aligned to TRA and TRB V and J templates and then assembled into clonotypes. Expanded or contracted clonotypes were those called significant by both edgeR and NoisET, with noise models trained on biological replicates. edgeR calls used a false discovery rate-adjusted p below 0.01 and a log2 fold-change threshold of 1. As an exploratory analysis of dynamics, max-normalized trajectories of the 1000 most abundant clonotypes were examined by PCA with hierarchical clustering. Separately sequenced CD4+ and CD8+ repertoires were used to assign the CD4 or CD8 phenotype of responding clones. The public reads were reprocessed in TCRdb via fastp at Q25 and MiXCR, keeping in-frame beta chains. Every CDR3 protein is listed once, alongside the most common genes and DNA of its rows. The V and J calls and clone size come from TCRdb's table, not from the authors' own analysis. A total of hundreds of thousands of distinct CDR3 sequences appear in this sample, 23% of them only once. Of the sample, around 14% falls within the top ten clones.

On this clonotype: There is no known antigen for this receptor. No per-base quality is available; no much larger clone lies one base away.

Broader findings and caveats from the paper: Only a couple of mild cases were covered in the study, and larger cohorts including severe cases with pre-infection samples were considered necessary. Clones contracting from day 15 to 85 had balanced CD4/CD8 phenotypes, while a second wave expanding from day 15 to 37 was biased towards CD4+. Some responding clones were detected in pre-infection memory, suggesting pre-existing cross-reactive memory T cells joined the SARS-CoV-2 response. SARS-CoV-2 specificity was not confirmed for the second-wave clones peaking on day 37. Contracting CD4+ clones were found mainly in CM and EM memory subsets, while CD8+ clones were enriched in EMRA.

The receptor was derived from an adult woman who had mild COVID-19 (a few samples of this study predate the infection). The sample titles of this study are shuffled in the database, so cell type and time point are left out; the donor was told from shared clones. Sequencing input: PBMCs or a T cell subset sorted from them (not recorded which). The chain is encoded by TRBV5-4 joined to TRBJ1-1; the D region possibly corresponds to TRBD1 (5 bases align). The CDR3 corresponds to CASSPSPDTLNTEAFF. The nucleotide sequence is given as TGTGCCAGCAGCCCGTCCCCGGACACGTTGAACACTGAAGCTTTCTTT.